This is a list of T cell receptor beta chains from one sample in a study of T cells in localized non-small cell lung cancer. The table came from immunoSEQ multiplex PCR; TCRdb's copy has only in-frame clones and leaves some out. This sample has approximately 150,000 clones, with around 90% found just once. This material consisted of peripheral blood, taken before any cancer treatment. These TCRs come from a female donor older than 55 with stage I lung adenocarcinoma. Each CDR3 is given with its conserved first and last residue. The D gene is left open where the match is weak. Size tells how often a clone was seen (once, few, many) or the class of an expanded clone, and some rows leave it out.

-	TRBV6-5	TRBJ1-1	-	CASSKGLRNTEAFF	TGTGCCAGCAGCAAGGGGTTACGGAACACTGAAGCTTTCTTT
-	TRBV7-3	TRBJ1-1	-	CASSPISRMNTEAFF	TGTGCCAGCAGCCCTATATCCCGGATGAACACTGAAGCTTTCTTT
-	TRBV10-2	TRBJ2-5	-	CASKNGIQETQYF	TGCGCCAGCAAGAATGGGATCCAAGAGACCCAGTACTTC
TRBD1	TRBV6-5	TRBJ1-2	-	CASSRTGLAHGYTF	TGTGCCAGCAGCCGGACAGGGTTGGCCCATGGCTACACCTTC
-	TRBV11-2	TRBJ2-7	once	CASSLILPGENEQYF	TGTGCCAGCAGCTTAATTTTACCCGGAGAAAACGAGCAGTACTTC
-	TRBV28	TRBJ1-1	-	CATLTRGFTEAFF	TGTGCCACTCTAACGAGGGGGTTCACTGAAGCTTTCTTT
-	TRBV7-2	TRBJ2-1	-	CASADLGSPAVYNEQFF	TGTGCCAGCGCCGATCTAGGATCCCCCGCGGTCTACAATGAGCAGTTCTTC
-	TRBV6-6	TRBJ1-2	-	CASSYGGSDGYTF	TGTGCCAGCAGTTACGGGGGTTCGGACGGCTACACCTTC
-	TRBV10-3	TRBJ2-7	once	CAIRGPQTYEQYF	TGTGCCATCAGGGGGCCCCAAACCTACGAGCAGTACTTC
-	TRBV6-1	TRBJ2-2	-	CASSGGGQSNTGELFF	TGTGCCAGCAGTGGGGGGGGACAGTCGAACACCGGGGAGCTGTTTTTT
TRBD1	TRBV27	TRBJ1-4	once	CASSLFRTGKEKLFF	TGTGCCAGCAGTTTATTCAGGACAGGGAAAGAAAAACTGTTTTTT
-	TRBV5-1	TRBJ2-1	-	CASRLENEQFF	TGCGCCAGTCGACTAGAGAATGAGCAGTTCTTC
-	TRBV11-2	TRBJ1-1	-	CASSLEVNTEAFF	TGTGCCAGCAGCTTAGAGGTGAACACTGAAGCTTTCTTT
TRBD2	TRBV6-1	TRBJ2-3	-	CASSAPTGVAGGADTQYF	TGTGCCAGCAGTGCCCCGACAGGGGTAGCGGGAGGAGCAGATACGCAGTATTTT
-	TRBV7-9	TRBJ2-3	few	CATAREIADTQYF	TGTGCCACTGCGAGAGAGATCGCAGATACGCAGTATTTT
-	TRBV6-1	TRBJ1-2	-	CASSDQFILHTF	TGTGCCAGCAGTGACCAATTTATCTTGCACACCTTC
-	TRBV5-1	TRBJ2-3	-	CASSLDARGGKGRMTDTQYF	TGCGCCAGCAGCTTGGACGCGCGTGGGGGAAAAGGACGGATGACAGATACGCAGTATTTT
-	TRBV28	TRBJ2-3	few	CASSSTEQYGYF	TGTGCCAGCAGTTCTACCGAACAGTATGGGTATTTT
-	TRBV25-1	TRBJ2-2	-	CASSEFGTGELFF	TGTGCCAGCAGTGAATTTGGCACCGGGGAGCTGTTTTTT
TRBD2	TRBV9	TRBJ2-3	-	CASSGTGGLAQSTDTQYF	TGTGCCAGCAGCGGGACAGGTGGACTAGCGCAAAGCACAGATACGCAGTATTTT
TRBD1	TRBV28	TRBJ2-5	-	CASTRDRGLQETQYF	TGTGCCAGCACCCGGGACAGGGGGTTACAAGAGACCCAGTACTTC
TRBD1	TRBV5-1	TRBJ2-7	once	CASSSGTGGWEQYF	TGCGCCAGCAGTTCCGGGACAGGGGGCTGGGAGCAGTACTTC
-	TRBV11-2	TRBJ2-7	-	CASSLSGRGYEQYF	TGTGCCAGCAGCTTATCCGGCAGGGGCTACGAGCAGTACTTC
TRBD2	TRBV28	TRBJ2-2	-	CASSLPSGGLLAGELFF	TGTGCCAGCAGTTTACCATCGGGAGGACTTCTCGCCGGGGAGCTGTTTTTT
-	TRBV10-1	TRBJ2-3	-	CASRRQAEGDTQYF	TGCGCCAGCAGGCGACAGGCCGAAGGGGATACGCAGTATTTT
-	TRBV5-8	TRBJ2-7	-	CASRSPGTLSEQYF	TGTGCCAGCAGATCACCCGGGACGCTTTCCGAGCAGTACTTC
TRBD1	TRBV6-4	TRBJ2-1	-	CASSVWTGDNEQFF	TGTGCCAGCAGTGTTTGGACAGGGGACAATGAGCAGTTCTTC
TRBD2	TRBV27	TRBJ2-7	-	CASSLTSGIRYEQYF	TGTGCCAGCAGTCTGACTAGCGGGATTAGGTACGAGCAGTACTTC
-	TRBV5-6	TRBJ2-4	-	CASTLGVSKNIQYF	TGTGCCAGCACCCTAGGGGTCTCCAAAAACATTCAGTACTTC
TRBD1	TRBV6-6	TRBJ2-3	-	CASSYLGQGTDTQYF	TGTGCCAGCAGTTACTTGGGACAGGGCACAGATACGCAGTATTTT
-	TRBV29-1	TRBJ2-3	once	CSVEGSASTDTQYF	TGCAGCGTTGAAGGATCGGCTAGCACAGATACGCAGTATTTT
-	TRBV7-9	TRBJ1-5	-	CASSLEGGNQPQHF	TGTGCCAGCAGCTTAGAAGGGGGCAATCAGCCCCAGCATTTT
-	TRBV9	TRBJ2-2	once	CASSVGGQGNTGELFF	TGTGCCAGCAGCGTAGGAGGTCAGGGGAACACCGGGGAGCTGTTTTTT